A single sample is the source of the 26 T cell receptor beta chains below, sequenced in a study of blood T cell repertoires in COVID-19. Sequencing used immunoSEQ multiplex PCR; TCRdb keeps in-frame clones, though not all of them. The profile shows over 200,000 clones, 84% of them singletons. What was sequenced was peripheral blood. Receptors originate from a woman in her 50s with active or convalescent COVID-19.

The count of this clone is one. The rearrangement links TRBV7-9 to TRBJ2-5; TRBD1 matches at 8 bases. CDR1 is SEHNR and CDR2 is FQNEAQ in the germline V gene (reference sequence). The CDR3 length is 14 residues. Unmatched junction bases numbered 7, after V lost 7 bases and J lost 3 bases. In nucleotides, the CDR3 is TGTGCCAGCAACCCAGGGGGCAGGGAAGAGACCCAGTACTTC. Its translation: CASNPGGREETQYF.

The chain combines TRBV7-2 with TRBJ1-3, with D perhaps matching TRBD1 (5 bases). Germline assignment: CDR1 SGHTA and CDR2 FQGNSA. The CDR3 runs to 15 residues. V shed 6 bases and J shed 10 bases, with 22 bases lying between them. CDR3 nucleotide sequence: TGTGCCAGCAGACCACCGGCGGGCAGGGAGGTAACCATATATTTT. This codes for CASRPPAGREVTIYF.

The chain recombines TRBV7-3 with TRBJ2-2; 13 bases agree with TRBD2. V gave up 5 bases and J gave up 6 bases; unmatched junction bases: 3. CDR1 and CDR2 from the germline V gene are SGHTA and FQGTGA. This CDR3 spans 15 amino acids. In DNA form, the CDR3 reads TGTGCCAGCAGCCCCGGACTAGCGGGAGCCGGGGAGCTGTTTTTT. Amino acids: CASSPGLAGAGELFF.

The CDR3 loop reads CASSQPAGADTQYF. The DNA of the CDR3 is TGTGCCAGCAGCCAACCCGCAGGGGCAGATACGCAGTATTTT. The chain carries TRBV3-1 (or the pseudogene TRBV3-2) and TRBJ2-3, with D possibly being TRBD1 (6 bases). The length of the CDR3 is 14 residues. V dropped 2 bases and J dropped 4 bases, with 10 bases sitting between them. Germline lookup yields CDR1 LGHDT and CDR2 YNNKEL (reference sequence).

V usage is TRBV9 and J usage is TRBJ1-2, with TRBD1 as a possible D gene (5 bases). The CDR3 spans 14 residues. Trimming pared 3 bases from V and 5 bases from J, leaving 14 bases between. Germline lookup yields CDR1 SGDLS and CDR2 YYNGEE. The CDR3 DNA reads as TGTGCCAGCAGCGCAGGGTCCTTGGGTTATGGCTACACCTTC. Protein sequence: CASSAGSLGYGYTF.

The chain joins TRBV12-3 or TRBV12-4 to TRBJ1-2; tentative D call: TRBD1 (6 bases). V was shortened by 5 bases and J by 4 bases, with 11 bases between the two germline ends. The CDR3 runs to 13 residues. The chain's CDR3 is CASSLGTRYGYTF. The CDR3 region has the DNA TGTGCCAGCAGTCTAGGGACACGCTATGGCTACACCTTC.

The genes are TRBV9 and TRBJ1-2; 9 bases line up with TRBD1. The CDR3 totals 14 residues. The ends lost 3 bases at V and 6 bases at J; junction bases unmatched: 6. In germline, CDR1 is SGDLS, CDR2 YYNGEE. The CDR3 nucleotides are TGTGCCAGCAGCGCCCTCCGGACAGGGGATGGCTACACCTTC. Its protein is CASSALRTGDGYTF.

J is TRBJ2-7 and V is TRBV29-1, with D possibly matching TRBD1 (6 bases). In germline, CDR1 is SQVTM, CDR2 ANQGSEA. Trimming took 2 bases from V and 0 from J, leaving 8 bases between them. The CDR3 sequence is 13 residues long. This chain's CDR3 is CSVEPDSSYEQYF. Written as DNA, the CDR3 is TGCAGCGTTGAACCGGACAGCTCCTACGAGCAGTACTTC.

This chain uses TRBV28 with TRBJ2-2; 10 bases match TRBD2. The CDR3 has 16 residues. Germline CDR1 is MDHEN and CDR2 is SYDVKM. Germline trimming cut 3 bases from V and 8 bases from J; bases unmatched to any gene: 9. This chain's CDR3 is CASSFLAGGTLGELFF. The CDR3 bases are TGTGCCAGCAGTTTTTTAGCGGGGGGTACCTTGGGGGAGCTGTTTTTT.

This rearrangement joins TRBV2 to TRBJ1-3; D remains unclear. Trimming pared 6 bases from V and 4 bases from J, leaving 7 bases between. The CDR3 is 12 residues long. The germline V gene encodes CDR1 SNHLY and CDR2 FYNNEI. CDR3 in amino acids: CASRGLGNTIYF. The CDR3 DNA sequence: TGTGCCAGCAGGGGCCTAGGAAACACCATATATTTT.

The chain carries TRBV6-4 and TRBJ2-2; 8 bases map to TRBD2. The CDR3 runs 16 residues. Germline trimming cut 5 bases from V and 3 bases from J; bases unmatched to any gene: 8. Germline-derived CDR1 and CDR2 are MRHNA and SNTAGT. CDR3 coding DNA: TGTGCCAGCAGTCCACTAGCGGAAAAACACACCGGGGAGCTGTTTTTT. Translating gives CASSPLAEKHTGELFF.

The chain recombines TRBV28 with TRBJ1-2; 7 nucleotides match TRBD1. In germline, CDR1 is MDHEN, CDR2 SYDVKM. The ends lost 4 bases at V and 4 bases at J; junction bases unmatched: 3. The CDR3 length is 13 residues. The CDR3 sequence is CASSSGQVYGYTF. The CDR3 nucleotides read TGTGCCAGCAGTTCAGGACAGGTCTATGGCTACACCTTC.

The table lists this clone with a few counts. This chain joins TRBV7-3 and TRBJ2-2, with D possibly being TRBD2 (5 bases). CDR1 and CDR2 (germline): SGHTA, FQGTGA. V dropped 2 bases and J dropped 7 bases, with 11 bases sitting between them. CDR3 length: 14 amino acids. The CDR3 sequence: CASSLDSRGGELFF. The CDR3 DNA is TGTGCCAGCAGCTTAGACTCACGGGGCGGGGAGCTGTTTTTT.

This chain links TRBV11-2 with TRBJ2-2; 12 bases are a match to TRBD1. CDR3 size: 17 residues. Germline V gene data show CDR1 as SGHAT and CDR2 as FQNNGV. V lost 5 bases, J lost 6 bases, and 10 bases stayed unmatched. The CDR3: CASSPRSGTGGPGELFF. Written as DNA, the CDR3 is TGTGCCAGCAGCCCCCGATCCGGGACAGGGGGCCCCGGGGAGCTGTTTTTT.

The chain recombines TRBV30 with TRBJ1-5; the D gene is possibly TRBD1 (5 bases). Trimming removed 2 bases at V and 5 bases at J, with 13 bases between. The CDR3 loop spans 14 amino acids. Germline V lookup: CDR1 GTSNPN, CDR2 SVGIG (reference sequence). CDR3 sequence (DNA): TGTGCCTGGAGTAAGGGGAATGGAGATCAGCCCCAGCATTTT. Its protein is CAWSKGNGDQPQHF.

This chain connects TRBV6-1 to TRBJ2-6; no definite D call. The CDR3 has 17 amino acids. The V end was cut by 4 bases, the J end by 2 bases, with 15 bases between. Germline V gene sequence: CDR1 MNHNS, CDR2 SASEGT. The CDR3 bases are TGTGCCAGCAGTGTAAGGAGTCACACGACTGGGGCCAACGTCCTGACTTTC. Translating it yields CASSVRSHTTGANVLTF.

This chain connects TRBV21-1 to TRBJ1-6; the table's TRBD1 call for D was not verified on the DNA. TRBV21-1 is deemed a pseudogene. This CDR3 spans 22 amino acids. The CDR3 spells CASSPPAPFGQGKSSYNSPLHF. The CDR3, as DNA: TGTGCCAGCAGCCCTCCGGCGCCGTTCGGGCAGGGGAAAAGCTCCTATAATTCACCCCTCCACTTT.

V is TRBV3-1 (or the pseudogene TRBV3-2) and J is TRBJ2-1, with TRBD2 matching 7 bases. The CDR3 spans 14 residues. J lost 4 bases, V lost 3 bases, and 3 bases had no gene match. Germline V gene data show CDR1 as LGHDT and CDR2 as YNNKEL (reference sequence). CDR3 loop: CASSHSGSYNEQFF. CDR3 sequence (DNA): TGTGCCAGCAGCCATAGCGGGTCTTACAATGAGCAGTTCTTC.

V usage is TRBV9 and J usage is TRBJ1-1; tentatively, D is TRBD1 (5 bases). The germline V gene encodes CDR1 SGDLS and CDR2 YYNGEE. Trimming took off 3 bases at V and 4 bases at J, with 16 bases between the two ends. The CDR3 runs to 15 residues. The CDR3 nucleotides read TGTGCCAGCAGCGGGAGACACACAAGGGGCACTGAAGCTTTCTTT. Translation gives CASSGRHTRGTEAFF.

This chain links TRBV6-5 with TRBJ1-2, with a tentative D call TRBD1 (5 bases). CDR1 is MNHEY, CDR2 SVGAGI, per germline. This CDR3 spans 14 amino acids. V lost 6 bases, J lost 6 bases, and 17 bases lay in between. DNA of the CDR3: TGTGCCAGCAGCTCCCCCGTTAGGGGCGATGGCTACACCTTC. It is translated as CASSSPVRGDGYTF.

The chain is built from TRBV19 and TRBJ1-1; D gene unclear. The CDR3 extends over 15 amino acids. Germline CDR1 reads LNHDA; CDR2 reads SQIVND (reference sequence). Trimming stripped 2 bases from V and 1 base from J, with 11 bases between. In DNA, the CDR3 is TGTGCCAGTAGTATATGGAACGGAGAGAACACTGAAGCTTTCTTT. This translates into CASSIWNGENTEAFF.

The genes are TRBV27 and TRBJ2-3, with 9 bases identical to TRBD2. V lost 4 bases and J lost 3; bases outside the gene matches: 8. From germline, CDR1 is MNHEY and CDR2 SMNVEV (reference sequence). The CDR3 sequence is 16 residues long. The CDR3 nucleotides read TGTGCCAGCAGTTCACCCGGGACTAGCTTGACAGATACGCAGTATTTT. It specifies CASSSPGTSLTDTQYF.

The chain joins TRBV6-5 to TRBJ1-1; 7 nucleotides match TRBD1. The CDR3 is made up of 15 amino acids. V shed 0 bases and J 8 bases; nucleotides not matched to a gene: 9. Germline V lookup: CDR1 MNHEY, CDR2 SVGAGI. The CDR3 DNA is TGTGCCAGCAGTTACTCCGGGACAGTGGCCGCAGAAGCTTTCTTT. Translated, it gives CASSYSGTVAAEAFF.

The genes are TRBV11-1 and TRBJ2-7; 11 nucleotides agree with TRBD2. This CDR3 region has 14 residues. The V gene end was trimmed by 5 bases and the J gene end by 2 bases; junction bases not matched to a gene: 2. Germline loops: CDR1 SGHAT, CDR2 FQDESV (reference sequence). In DNA, the CDR3 is TGTGCCAGCAGCCGACTAGCGGGGACCTACGAGCAGTACTTC. It translates to CASSRLAGTYEQYF.

The rearrangement joins TRBV6-6 to TRBJ1-4; tentatively, D is TRBD1 (6 bases). Between the trimmed V and J ends, which lost 5 bases and 7 bases, there was a span of 11 bases. CDR1 is MNHNY, CDR2 SVGAGI, per germline (reference sequence). This CDR3 contains 13 residues. The CDR3 region is CASSTGYREKLFF. CDR3 sequence (DNA): TGTGCCAGCAGTACAGGGTATCGTGAAAAACTGTTTTTT.

Turning to this clone: Mismatch with germline at one junction end may stem from a read error. The rearrangement links TRBV12-3 or TRBV12-4 to TRBJ1-1, with unresolved D. The CDR3 is 11 amino acids. CDR3 residues: CASSLNSEAFF. In DNA, the CDR3 is TGTGCCAGCAGTTTAAACAGTGAAGCTTTCTTT.